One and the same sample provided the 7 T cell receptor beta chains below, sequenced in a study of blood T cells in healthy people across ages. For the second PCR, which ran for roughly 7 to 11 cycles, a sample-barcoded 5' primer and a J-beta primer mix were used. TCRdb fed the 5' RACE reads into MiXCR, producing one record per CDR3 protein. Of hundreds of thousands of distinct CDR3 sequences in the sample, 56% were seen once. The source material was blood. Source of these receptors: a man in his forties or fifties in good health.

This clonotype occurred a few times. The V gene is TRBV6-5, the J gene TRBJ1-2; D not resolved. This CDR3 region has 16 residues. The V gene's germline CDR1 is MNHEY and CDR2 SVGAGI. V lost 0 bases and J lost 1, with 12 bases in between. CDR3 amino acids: CASSYSRPDHNYGYTF. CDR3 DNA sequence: TGTGCCAGCAGTTACTCAAGGCCGGACCATAACTATGGCTACACCTTC.

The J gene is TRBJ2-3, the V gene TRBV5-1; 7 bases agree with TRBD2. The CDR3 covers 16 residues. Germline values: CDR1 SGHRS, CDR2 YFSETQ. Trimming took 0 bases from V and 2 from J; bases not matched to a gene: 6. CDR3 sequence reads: CASSLEVAGDTDTQYF. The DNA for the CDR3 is TGCGCCAGCAGCTTGGAGGTGGCGGGGGACACAGATACGCAGTATTTT. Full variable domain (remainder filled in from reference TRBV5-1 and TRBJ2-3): KAGVTQTPRYLIKTRGQQVTLSCSPISGHRSVSWYQQTPGQGLQFLFEYFSETQRNKGNFPGRFSGRQFSNSRSEMNVSTLELGDSALYLCASSLEVAGDTDTQYFGPGTRLTVL.

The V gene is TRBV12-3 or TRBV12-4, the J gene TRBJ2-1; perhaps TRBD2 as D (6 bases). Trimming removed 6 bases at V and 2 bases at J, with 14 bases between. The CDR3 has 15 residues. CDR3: CASSGRREPYNEQFF. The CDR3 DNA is TGTGCCAGCAGCGGGCGCCGGGAGCCCTACAATGAGCAGTTCTTC.

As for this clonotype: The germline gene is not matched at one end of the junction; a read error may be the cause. The chain's CDR3 is CVSSLPLLADTQYF. The DNA of the CDR3 is TGTGTCAGCAGTTTACCGCTCCTGGCAGATACGCAGTATTTT. The chain uses TRBV12-3 or TRBV12-4 and TRBJ2-3; D ambiguous. This CDR3 region has 14 residues.

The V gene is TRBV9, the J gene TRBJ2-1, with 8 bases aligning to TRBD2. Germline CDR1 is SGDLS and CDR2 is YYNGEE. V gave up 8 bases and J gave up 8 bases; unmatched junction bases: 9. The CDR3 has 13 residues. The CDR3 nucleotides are TGTGCCAGTCAACCGGGACTAGTCCATGAGCAGTTCTTC. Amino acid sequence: CASQPGLVHEQFF.

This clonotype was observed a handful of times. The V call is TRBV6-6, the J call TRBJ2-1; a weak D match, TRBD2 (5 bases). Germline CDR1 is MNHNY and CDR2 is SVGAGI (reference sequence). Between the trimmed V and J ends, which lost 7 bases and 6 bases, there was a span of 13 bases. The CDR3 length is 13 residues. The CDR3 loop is CASKEALGNEQFF. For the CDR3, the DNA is TGTGCCAGCAAGGAGGCCCTCGGCAATGAGCAGTTCTTC.

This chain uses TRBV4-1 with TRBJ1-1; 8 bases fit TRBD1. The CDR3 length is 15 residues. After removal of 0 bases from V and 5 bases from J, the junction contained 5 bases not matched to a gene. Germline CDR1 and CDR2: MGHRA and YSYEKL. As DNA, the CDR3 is TGCGCCAGCAGCCAAGATGGGACAGGAGGGACTGAAGCTTTCTTT. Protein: CASSQDGTGGTEAFF.